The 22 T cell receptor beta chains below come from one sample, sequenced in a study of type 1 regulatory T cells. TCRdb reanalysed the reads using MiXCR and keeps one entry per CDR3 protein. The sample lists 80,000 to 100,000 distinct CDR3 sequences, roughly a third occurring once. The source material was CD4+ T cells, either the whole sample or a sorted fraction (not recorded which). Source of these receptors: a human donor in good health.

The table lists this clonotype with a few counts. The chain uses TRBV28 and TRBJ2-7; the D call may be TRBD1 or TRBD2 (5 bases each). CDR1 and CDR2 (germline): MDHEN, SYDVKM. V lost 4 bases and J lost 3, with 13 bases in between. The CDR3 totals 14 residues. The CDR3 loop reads CASSSGIGNYEQYF. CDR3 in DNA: TGTGCCAGCAGTTCAGGGATCGGGAACTACGAGCAGTACTTC.

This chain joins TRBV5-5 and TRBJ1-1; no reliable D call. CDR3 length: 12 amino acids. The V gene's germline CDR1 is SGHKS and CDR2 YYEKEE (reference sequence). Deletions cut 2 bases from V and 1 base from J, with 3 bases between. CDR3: CASSFSNTEAFF. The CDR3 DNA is TGTGCCAGCAGCTTTTCGAACACTGAAGCTTTCTTT. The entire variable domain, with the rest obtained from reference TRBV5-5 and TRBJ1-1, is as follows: DAGVTQSPTHLIKTRGQQVTLRCSPISGHKSVSWYQQVLGQGPQFIFQYYEKEERGRGNFPDRFSARQFPNYSSELNVNALLLGDSALYLCASSFSNTEAFFGQGTRLTVV.

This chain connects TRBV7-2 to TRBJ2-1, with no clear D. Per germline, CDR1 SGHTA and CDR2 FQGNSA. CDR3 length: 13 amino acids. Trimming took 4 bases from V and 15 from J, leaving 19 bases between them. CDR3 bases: TGTGCCAGCAGCTCTCTGACGGGTGTGGACCCGTTCTTC. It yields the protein CASSSLTGVDPFF.

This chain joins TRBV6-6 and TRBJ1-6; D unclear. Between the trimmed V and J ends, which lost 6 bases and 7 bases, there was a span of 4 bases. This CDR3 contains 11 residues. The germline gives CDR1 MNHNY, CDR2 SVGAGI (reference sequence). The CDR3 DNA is TGTGCCAGCAGCCGCAATTCACCCCTCCACTTT. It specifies CASSRNSPLHF.

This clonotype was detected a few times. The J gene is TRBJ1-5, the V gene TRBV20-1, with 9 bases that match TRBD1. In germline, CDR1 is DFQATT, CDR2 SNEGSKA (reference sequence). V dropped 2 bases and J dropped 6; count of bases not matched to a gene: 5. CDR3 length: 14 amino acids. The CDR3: CSARHETGGQPQHF. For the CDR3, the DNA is TGCAGTGCTAGACACGAGACAGGGGGTCAGCCCCAGCATTTT.

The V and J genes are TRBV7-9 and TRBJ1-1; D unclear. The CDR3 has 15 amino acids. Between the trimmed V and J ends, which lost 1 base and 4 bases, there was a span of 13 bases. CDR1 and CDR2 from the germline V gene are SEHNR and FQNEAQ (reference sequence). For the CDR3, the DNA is TGTGCCAGCAGCTTAGTGGTAGCCATGGGCACTGAAGCTTTCTTT. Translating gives CASSLVVAMGTEAFF.

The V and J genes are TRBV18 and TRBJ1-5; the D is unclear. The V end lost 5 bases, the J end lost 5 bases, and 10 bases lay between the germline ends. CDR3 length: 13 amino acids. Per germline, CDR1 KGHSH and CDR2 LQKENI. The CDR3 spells CASSSNSDQPQHF. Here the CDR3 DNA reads TGTGCCAGCTCATCGAACAGTGATCAGCCCCAGCATTTT.

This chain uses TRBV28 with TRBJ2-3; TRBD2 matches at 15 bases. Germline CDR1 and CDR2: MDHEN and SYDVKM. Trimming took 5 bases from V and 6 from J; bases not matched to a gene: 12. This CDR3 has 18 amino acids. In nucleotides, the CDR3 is TGTGCCAGCAGTACCTGGACTAGCGGGAGGGCCTCGAAGGATACGCAGTATTTT. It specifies CASSTWTSGRASKDTQYF.

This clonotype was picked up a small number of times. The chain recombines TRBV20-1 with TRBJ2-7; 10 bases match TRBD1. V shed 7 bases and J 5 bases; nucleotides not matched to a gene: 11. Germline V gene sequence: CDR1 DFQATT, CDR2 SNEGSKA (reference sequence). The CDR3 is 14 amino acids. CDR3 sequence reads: CSEEGTGVPHEQYF. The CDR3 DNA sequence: TGCAGTGAGGAGGGGACAGGGGTTCCCCACGAGCAGTACTTC.

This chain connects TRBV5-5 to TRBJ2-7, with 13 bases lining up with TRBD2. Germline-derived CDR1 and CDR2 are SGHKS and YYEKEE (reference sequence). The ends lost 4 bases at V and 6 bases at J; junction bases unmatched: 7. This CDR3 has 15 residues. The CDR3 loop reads CASSVGLAGVAEQYF. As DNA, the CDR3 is TGTGCCAGCAGCGTCGGACTAGCGGGAGTTGCCGAGCAGTACTTC.

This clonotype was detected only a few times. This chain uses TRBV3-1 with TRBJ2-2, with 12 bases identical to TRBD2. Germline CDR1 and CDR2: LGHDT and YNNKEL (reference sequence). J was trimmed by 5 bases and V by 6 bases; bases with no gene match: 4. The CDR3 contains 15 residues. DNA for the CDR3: TGTGCCAGCAGGCTAGCGGGAGGGCCGACCGGGGAGCTGTTTTTT. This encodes CASRLAGGPTGELFF. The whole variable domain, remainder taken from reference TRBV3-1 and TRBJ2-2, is DTAVSQTPKYLVTQMGNDKSIKCEQNLGHDTMYWYKQDSKKFLKIMFSYNNKELIINETVPNRFSPKSPDKAHLNLHINSLELGDSAVYFCASRLAGGPTGELFFGEGSRLTVL.

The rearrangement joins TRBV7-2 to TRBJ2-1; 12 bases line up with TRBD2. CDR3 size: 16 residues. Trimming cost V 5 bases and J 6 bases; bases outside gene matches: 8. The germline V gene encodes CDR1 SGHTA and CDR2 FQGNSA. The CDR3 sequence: CASSGGGLAGRNEQFF. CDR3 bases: TGTGCCAGCAGCGGGGGGGGACTAGCGGGTCGCAATGAGCAGTTCTTC.

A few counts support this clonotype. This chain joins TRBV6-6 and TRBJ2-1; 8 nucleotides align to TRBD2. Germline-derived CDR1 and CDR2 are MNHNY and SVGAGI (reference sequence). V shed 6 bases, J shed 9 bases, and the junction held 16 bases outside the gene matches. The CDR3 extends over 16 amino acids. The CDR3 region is CASSQAGLAPLLEQFF. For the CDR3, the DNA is TGTGCCAGCAGCCAAGCAGGACTAGCCCCGCTGCTTGAGCAGTTCTTC.

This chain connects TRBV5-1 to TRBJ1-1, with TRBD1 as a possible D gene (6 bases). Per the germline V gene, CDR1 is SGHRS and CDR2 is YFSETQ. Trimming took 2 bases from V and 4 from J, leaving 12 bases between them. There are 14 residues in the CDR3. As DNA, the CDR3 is TGCGCCAGCAGCTTACAGGGCGGTGGCACTGAAGCTTTCTTT. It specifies CASSLQGGGTEAFF.

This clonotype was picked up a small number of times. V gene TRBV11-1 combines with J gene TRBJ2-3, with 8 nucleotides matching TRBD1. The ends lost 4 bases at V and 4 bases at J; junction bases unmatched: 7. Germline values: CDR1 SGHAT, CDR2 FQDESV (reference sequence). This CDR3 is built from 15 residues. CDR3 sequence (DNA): TGTGCCAGCAGCTCGGACAGGGTTGTGGCAGATACGCAGTATTTT. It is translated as CASSSDRVVADTQYF.

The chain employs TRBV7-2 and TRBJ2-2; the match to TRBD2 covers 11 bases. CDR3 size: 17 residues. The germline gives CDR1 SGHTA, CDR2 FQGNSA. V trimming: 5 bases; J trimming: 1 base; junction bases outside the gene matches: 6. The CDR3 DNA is TGTGCCAGCAGCCGTACTAGCGGGAGATGGAACACCGGGGAGCTGTTTTTT. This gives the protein CASSRTSGRWNTGELFF. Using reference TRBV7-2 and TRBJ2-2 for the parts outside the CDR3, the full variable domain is GAGVSQSPSNKVTEKGKDVELRCDPISGHTALYWYRQSLGQGLEFLIYFQGNSAPDKSGLPSDRFSAERTGGSVSTLTIQRTQQEDSAVYLCASSRTSGRWNTGELFFGEGSRLTVL.

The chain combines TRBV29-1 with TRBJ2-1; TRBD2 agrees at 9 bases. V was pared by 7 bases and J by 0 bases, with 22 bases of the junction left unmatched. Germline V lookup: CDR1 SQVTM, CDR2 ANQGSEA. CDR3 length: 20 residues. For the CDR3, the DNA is TGCAGCGCCCAAAGTGCCGTACTAGCGGGCTACACGAGCTCCTACAATGAGCAGTTCTTC. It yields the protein CSAQSAVLAGYTSSYNEQFF.

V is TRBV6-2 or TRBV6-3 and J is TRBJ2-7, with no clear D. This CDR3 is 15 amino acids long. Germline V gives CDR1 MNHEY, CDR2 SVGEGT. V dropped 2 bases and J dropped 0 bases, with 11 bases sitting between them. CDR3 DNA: TGTGCCAGCAGTTACGCGAGGACCCCCTCCTACGAGCAGTACTTC. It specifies CASSYARTPSYEQYF.

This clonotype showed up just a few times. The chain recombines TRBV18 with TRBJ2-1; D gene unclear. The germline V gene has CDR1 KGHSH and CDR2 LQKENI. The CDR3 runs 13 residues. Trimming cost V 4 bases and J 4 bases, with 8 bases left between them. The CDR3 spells CASSLSGYNEQFF. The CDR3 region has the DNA TGTGCCAGCTCACTCTCCGGGTACAATGAGCAGTTCTTC.

The CDR3 bases are TGCAGCGACCTGACAGGGAGGACAGATACGCAGTATTTT. Encoded protein: CSDLTGRTDTQYF. The chain carries TRBV29-1 and TRBJ2-3, with D tentatively TRBD1 (7 bases). This CDR3 spans 13 amino acids. Germline CDR1 reads SQVTM; CDR2 reads ANQGSEA. Trimming took 7 bases from V and 3 from J, leaving 14 bases between them.

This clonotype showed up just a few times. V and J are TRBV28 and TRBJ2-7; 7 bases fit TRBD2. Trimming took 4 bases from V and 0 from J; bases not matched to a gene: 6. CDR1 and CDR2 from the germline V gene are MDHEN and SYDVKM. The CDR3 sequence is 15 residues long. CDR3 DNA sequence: TGTGCCAGCAGTTCAACGGGACTAAGCTCCTACGAGCAGTACTTC. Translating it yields CASSSTGLSSYEQYF.

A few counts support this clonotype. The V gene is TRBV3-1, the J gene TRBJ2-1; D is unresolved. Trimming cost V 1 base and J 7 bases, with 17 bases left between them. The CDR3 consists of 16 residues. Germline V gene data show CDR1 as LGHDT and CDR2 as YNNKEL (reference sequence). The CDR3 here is CASSQVESSVENEQFF. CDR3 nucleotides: TGTGCCAGCAGCCAAGTGGAGTCTTCCGTGGAAAATGAGCAGTTCTTC.